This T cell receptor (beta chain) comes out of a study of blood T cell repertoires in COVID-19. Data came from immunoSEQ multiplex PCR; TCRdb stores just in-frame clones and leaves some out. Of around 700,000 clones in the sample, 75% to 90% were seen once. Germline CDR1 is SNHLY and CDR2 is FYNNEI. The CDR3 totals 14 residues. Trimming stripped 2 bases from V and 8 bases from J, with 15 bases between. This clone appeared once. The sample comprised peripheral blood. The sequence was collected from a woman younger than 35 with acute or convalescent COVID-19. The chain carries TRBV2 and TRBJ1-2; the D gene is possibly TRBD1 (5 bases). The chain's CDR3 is CASSEPRGWNGYTF. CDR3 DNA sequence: TGTGCCAGCAGTGAACCGCGGGGGTGGAACGGCTACACCTTC.